These 15 T cell receptor beta chains came from one sample sequenced in a study of post-analysis software for immune sequencing data. No antigen has been identified for these receptors. Findings and limits, study-wide: Patients showed TRBV5-6, TRBV5-1 and TRBV20-1 among five TRBV segments more frequent than in controls.

Researchers reported that TCR beta cDNA libraries carried unique molecular identifiers. TCRdb ran MiXCR on the PCR reads and lists one entry per CDR3 protein. The sample has 750,000 to 900,000 distinct CDR3 sequences, 46% seen once. The sample comprised blood. These receptors were taken from a girl aged 10-17 years with multiple sclerosis.

This rearrangement joins TRBV20-1 to TRBJ1-1, with a tentative D call TRBD1 (5 bases). The CDR3 is 11 residues long. Germline V gives CDR1 DFQATT, CDR2 SNEGSKA (reference sequence). V was shortened by 6 bases and J by 7 bases, with 12 bases between the two germline ends. CDR3 loop: CSAQDTYEAFF. DNA for the CDR3: TGCAGTGCCCAGGACACCTATGAAGCTTTCTTT.

The rearrangement links TRBV27 to TRBJ1-2; TRBD1 agrees at 10 bases. The CDR3 runs to 15 residues. Germline loops: CDR1 MNHEY, CDR2 SMNVEV (reference sequence). Losses at the gene ends were 4 bases for V and 5 bases for J; bases not matched to a gene: 7. Written as DNA, the CDR3 is TGTGCCAGCAGTTCCCCGGGACAGGGGAAGTATGGCTACACCTTC. Translated: CASSSPGQGKYGYTF.

Remarks on this clonotype: A read error may account for a junction end that differs from germline. The chain recombines TRBV4-3 with TRBJ2-5; possible D gene TRBD2, 6 bases. This CDR3 contains 15 residues. Germline V gene lookup returns CDR1 LGHNA and CDR2 YSLEER. This CDR3 is CTSGQVEGAGETQYF. In DNA form, the CDR3 reads TGCACCAGCGGCCAAGTTGAGGGAGCGGGAGAGACCCAGTACTTC.

In regard to this clonotype: This may stem from a read error, because a much larger clone lies one nucleotide away. The chain couples TRBV12-3 or TRBV12-4 to TRBJ2-7; D is unclear. There are 12 residues in the CDR3. CDR3 sequence (DNA): TGTACCAGCAGTTTAGACTCTCCGGAGCAGTACTTC. This sequence encodes CTSSLDSPEQYF.

This clonotype appeared a single time. The rearrangement joins TRBV7-9 to TRBJ2-3; D is unresolved. CDR3 size: 10 residues. The germline V gene encodes CDR1 SEHNR and CDR2 FQNEAQ (reference sequence). The V gene lost 10 bases and the J gene lost 7 bases, with 9 bases spanning the gap. CDR3 in amino acids: CAIGSNTQYF. The CDR3 DNA reads as TGTGCCATTGGGTCGAATACGCAGTATTTT.

The J gene is TRBJ2-7, the V gene TRBV4-2; D gene uncertain. Per germline, CDR1 LGHNA and CDR2 YNFKEQ. The CDR3 is made up of 17 amino acids. Trimming cost V 0 bases and J 0 bases, with 15 bases left between them. CDR3: CASSQDIQAPISYEQYF. The CDR3 DNA reads as TGTGCCAGCAGCCAAGATATTCAGGCCCCGATCTCCTACGAGCAGTACTTC.

The rearrangement uses TRBV28 and TRBJ2-1; 10 nucleotides match TRBD2. Germline trimming cut 7 bases from V and 0 bases from J; bases unmatched to any gene: 18. The CDR3 runs to 20 residues. The germline CDR1 and CDR2 sequences are MDHEN and SYDVKM. For the CDR3, the DNA is TGTGCCAGCATCCCTTCCGGACTAGCGGCGTATGGATCCTCCTACAATGAGCAGTTCTTC. Protein sequence: CASIPSGLAAYGSSYNEQFF.

Remarks on this clonotype: One end of the junction does not line up with germline, which may come from a read error. The CDR3 DNA sequence: TGTACCAGCAGCTCCCTAGGACAGGGAGGGCAAGAGACCCAGTACTTC. Its translation: CTSSSLGQGGQETQYF. This sequence joins TRBV5-6 and TRBJ2-5, with D possibly being TRBD1 (8 bases). The CDR3 totals 16 residues. Germline loops: CDR1 SGHDT, CDR2 YYEEEE.

This chain uses TRBV12-3 or TRBV12-4 with TRBJ2-1; TRBD2 is a possible D gene (6 bases). This CDR3 contains 17 residues. Trimming left V 3 bases short and J 0 bases short, with 15 bases between. The chain's CDR3 is CASSFPSAFTSYNEQFF. CDR3 sequence (DNA): TGTGCCAGCAGTTTCCCTAGCGCCTTTACCTCCTACAATGAGCAGTTCTTC.

This clonotype appeared a few times. The V and J genes are TRBV29-1 and TRBJ2-7, with unresolved D. The CDR3 has 12 amino acids. Deletions cut 3 bases from V and 3 bases from J, with 9 bases between. Germline lookup yields CDR1 SQVTM and CDR2 ANQGSEA. The CDR3 loop reads CSVDGGGYEQYF. CDR3 nucleotide sequence: TGCAGCGTTGATGGCGGTGGCTACGAGCAGTACTTC.

The CDR3 DNA is TGTGCCAGCAGCTTAGGGGGGGCCGGATTCTATGGCTACACCTTC. It translates to CASSLGGAGFYGYTF. The V call is TRBV7-9, the J call TRBJ1-2; tentative D call: TRBD1 (6 bases). Germline CDR1 SEHNR, CDR2 FQNEAQ (reference sequence). The CDR3 consists of 15 residues. V lost 1 base and J lost 4, with 13 bases in between.

Comments on this clonotype: Germline is not matched at one junction end, which may reflect a read error. The chain is built from TRBV12-3 or TRBV12-4 and TRBJ2-1, with 10 bases lining up with TRBD2. This CDR3 region has 18 residues. The CDR3 reads CASTQSGSSGSSYNERFF. The CDR3 DNA sequence: TGTGCCAGCACCCAGAGCGGGTCTAGCGGGAGTTCCTACAATGAGCGGTTCTTC.

V and J are TRBV29-1 and TRBJ2-2; D gene ambiguous. CDR3 length: 13 amino acids. CDR1 and CDR2 from the germline V gene are SQVTM and ANQGSEA. V was clipped by 7 bases and J by 5 bases, with 14 bases between them. The CDR3 reads CSATESVTGELFF. DNA of the CDR3: TGCAGCGCCACAGAATCCGTAACCGGGGAGCTGTTTTTT.

The V and J genes are TRBV6-2 or TRBV6-3 and TRBJ2-1; D could derive from TRBD1 or TRBD2 (5 bases each). TRBJ2-7 matches the DNA end more closely, so the J call is doubtful. The CDR3 has 16 amino acids. Germline V gene data show CDR1 as MNHEY and CDR2 as SVGEGT. CDR3: CASSYKGPASYNEQYF. DNA for the CDR3: TGTGCCAGCAGTTACAAGGGACCCGCCTCCTACAATGAGCAGTACTTC.

The chain joins TRBV12-5 to TRBJ2-5; 12 positions match TRBD2. The CDR3 totals 19 residues. The ends lost 5 bases at V and 4 bases at J; junction bases unmatched: 17. Germline V lookup: CDR1 LGHNT, CDR2 FRNRAP. In DNA form, the CDR3 reads TGTGCTAGTGGTCCGGTCGGACTAGCGGGGAAGGAATACCCAGAGACCCAGTACTTC. The encoded protein is CASGPVGLAGKEYPETQYF.